This T cell receptor beta chain is from a study of identical twins. General study findings and limits: The study found excess low generation probability among twin-shared out-of-frame alpha sequences.

This clonotype came up many times. As yet, its antigen is unknown. Losses at the gene ends were 8 bases for V and 3 bases for J; bases not matched to a gene: 4. Germline values: CDR1 SGHTA, CDR2 FQGNSA. This CDR3 is built from 12 residues. Unique molecular identifiers were present on the cDNA, and a universal primer site came from template switching. In TCRdb, the 5' RACE reads were re-called with MiXCR into one record per CDR3 protein. The sample lists some 710,000 distinct CDR3 sequences, roughly 6% seen once, with approximately 2% in the top ten. The TCR was taken from a man younger than 30 in good health. Sequencing was performed on naive T cells sorted from blood. The rearrangement joins TRBV7-2 to TRBJ2-7, with 7 positions matching TRBD1. The CDR3 coding sequence is TGTGCCAGCGGGACAGACTACTACGAGCAGTACTTC. It codes for CASGTDYYEQYF.